What follows are 26 T cell receptor beta chains derived from one specimen sequenced in a study of cytomegalovirus exposure and HLA in healthy donors. Use of 60 Vbeta and 13 Jbeta primers characterized the PCR. Sequenced by immunoSEQ multiplex PCR; TCRdb stores in-frame clones only, minus some. The sample consists of under 150,000 clones, around 81% of them appearing once. Material for sequencing was PBMCs. The source of these receptors is a man aged 45 to 65 in good health and CMV-seronegative.

This clone was counted a single time. The chain joins TRBV5-1 to TRBJ2-7; D is undetermined. V lost 7 bases and J lost 0, with 14 bases in between. There are 14 residues in the CDR3. The germline gives CDR1 SGHRS, CDR2 YFSETQ. CDR3 in amino acids: CASRRGPTSYEQYF. Written as DNA, the CDR3 is TGCGCCAGCCGCCGAGGTCCTACCTCCTACGAGCAGTACTTC. Full variable domain (rest looked up from reference TRBV5-1 and TRBJ2-7): KAGVTQTPRYLIKTRGQQVTLSCSPISGHRSVSWYQQTPGQGLQFLFEYFSETQRNKGNFPGRFSGRQFSNSRSEMNVSTLELGDSALYLCASRRGPTSYEQYFGPGTRLTVT.

The chain recombines TRBV9 with TRBJ2-1; tentative D call: TRBD2 (10 bases). Germline CDR1 is SGDLS and CDR2 is YYNGEE. The length of the CDR3 is 18 residues. V gave up 2 bases and J gave up 8 bases, with 26 bases separating them. In DNA form, the CDR3 reads TGTGCCAGCAGCGTCCGGGACAGGGTTGAAGCGGGAGGGTATGAGCAGTTCTTC. Protein: CASSVRDRVEAGGYEQFF.

This clone came up once. The rearrangement joins TRBV2 to TRBJ2-7, with 8 bases fitting TRBD2. V lost 7 bases and J lost 3; bases outside the gene matches: 8. The germline CDR1 and CDR2 sequences are SNHLY and FYNNEI. This CDR3 has 14 amino acids. CDR3 in amino acids: CASKSGGFVYEQYF. The CDR3 DNA sequence: TGTGCCAGCAAGTCGGGAGGGTTTGTCTACGAGCAGTACTTC.

The CDR3 coding sequence is TGTGCCAGCAGCCCCATGGGGAGCCTTTCCTACGAGCAGTACTTC. This encodes CASSPMGSLSYEQYF. The rearrangement links TRBV9 to TRBJ2-7; weak D call: TRBD2 (5 bases). Germline CDR1 and CDR2: SGDLS and YYNGEE. CDR3 length equals 15 residues. Trimming left V 4 bases short and J 1 base short, with 15 bases between.

J is TRBJ2-7 and V is TRBV5-6; a possible D gene is TRBD1 (5 bases). Trimming cost V 0 bases and J 0 bases, with 19 bases left between them. The CDR3 consists of 18 residues. Germline V gene data show CDR1 as SGHDT and CDR2 as YYEEEE. DNA of the CDR3: TGTGCCAGCAGCTTGGGCAGGGCGAGTCTTAGGAGCTCCTACGAGCAGTACTTC. As protein: CASSLGRASLRSSYEQYF. The full variable domain, its missing parts supplied by reference TRBV5-6 and TRBJ2-7, is DAGVTQSPTHLIKTRGQQVTLRCSPKSGHDTVSWYQQALGQGPQFIFQYYEEEERQRGNFPDRFSGHQFPNYSSELNVNALLLGDSALYLCASSLGRASLRSSYEQYFGPGTRLTVT.

The chain is built from TRBV6-5 and TRBJ2-3; 10 nucleotides align to TRBD2. This CDR3 comprises 16 residues. The V gene end was trimmed by 3 bases and the J gene end by 5 bases; junction bases not matched to a gene: 8. CDR1 and CDR2 (germline): MNHEY, SVGAGI. CDR3 region: CASSYLAGVPRDTQYF. The CDR3 DNA reads as TGTGCCAGCAGTTATCTAGCGGGAGTCCCGCGAGATACGCAGTATTTT.

The chain has TRBV6-5 and TRBJ1-1; 8 bases match TRBD1. There are 12 residues in the CDR3. V dropped 4 bases and J dropped 10; count of bases not matched to a gene: 5. Germline loops: CDR1 MNHEY, CDR2 SVGAGI. CDR3 DNA: TGTGCCAGCAGTTCAGACAGGGGTGTAGCTTTCTTT. Protein sequence: CASSSDRGVAFF.

V is TRBV27 and J is TRBJ2-1, with TRBD2 as a possible D gene (7 bases). Germline CDR1 reads MNHEY; CDR2 reads SMNVEV (reference sequence). V was trimmed by 5 bases and J by 14 bases, leaving 28 bases between them. The CDR3 extends over 16 amino acids. As DNA, the CDR3 is TGTGCCAGCAGTCTGTCCCTCGGGGGGCAAAGGTTAGCGGAGTTCTTC. Protein sequence: CASSLSLGGQRLAEFF.

The chain uses TRBV4-2 and TRBJ1-1; 9 bases map to TRBD1. From germline, CDR1 is LGHNA and CDR2 YNFKEQ. The trim removed 5 bases at V and 1 base at J, leaving 5 bases unmatched. The CDR3 has 15 amino acids. This CDR3 is CASSGWTGENTEAFF. DNA for the CDR3: TGTGCCAGCAGCGGTTGGACAGGGGAGAACACTGAAGCTTTCTTT.

This chain connects TRBV9 to TRBJ2-7; D might be TRBD2 (5 bases). The CDR3 loop spans 14 amino acids. V lost 0 bases, J lost 1 base, and 8 bases lay in between. The germline V gene has CDR1 SGDLS and CDR2 YYNGEE. The CDR3 DNA follows: TGTGCCAGCAGCGTAGCGGGAACATCCTACGAGCAGTACTTC. Translating gives CASSVAGTSYEQYF.

The chain links TRBV7-8 to TRBJ1-3; a weak D match, TRBD1 (5 bases). The CDR3 loop spans 16 amino acids. Germline lookup yields CDR1 SGHVS and CDR2 FQNEAQ. V lost 5 bases and J lost 3, with 17 bases in between. This CDR3 is CASSPAGHRYGNTIYF. CDR3 in DNA: TGTGCCAGCAGCCCTGCCGGACATCGGTATGGAAACACCATATATTTT. Combining the CDR3 with reference TRBV7-8 and TRBJ1-3 gives the whole variable domain GAGVSQSPRYKVAKRGQDVALRCDPISGHVSLFWYQQALGQGPEFLTYFQNEAQLDKSGLPSDRFFAERPEGSVSTLKIQRTQQEDSAVYLCASSPAGHRYGNTIYFGEGSWLTVV.

The CDR3 loop is CASSHDGTSGSTDTQYF. As DNA, the CDR3 is TGCGCCAGCAGCCACGACGGGACTAGCGGGAGCACAGATACGCAGTATTTT. The chain recombines TRBV4-1 with TRBJ2-3, with TRBD2 matching over 12 bases. This CDR3 is built from 17 residues. Looked up from germline, CDR1 is MGHRA and CDR2 is YSYEKL. The J segment lost 0 bases and the V segment lost 3 bases, leaving 4 bases of the junction unmatched.

The rearrangement links TRBV4-2 to TRBJ1-1; D gene unclear. The CDR3 consists of 16 residues. The V end was cut by 0 bases, the J end by 4 bases, with 15 bases between. Germline V gene sequence: CDR1 LGHNA, CDR2 YNFKEQ. CDR3 DNA: TGTGCCAGCAGCCAAGATGCGTTTCCCCGGGTCACTGAAGCTTTCTTT. Translation: CASSQDAFPRVTEAFF.

This chain links TRBV4-1 with TRBJ2-7; a possible D gene is TRBD2 (5 bases). Germline V CDR1 and CDR2: MGHRA, YSYEKL. The CDR3 sequence is 14 residues long. Trimming shortened V by 0 bases and J by 3 bases, and 9 bases separated the two germline ends. CDR3 coding DNA: TGCGCCAGCAGCCAAGATGATCGGGGCTACGAGCAGTACTTC. Protein product: CASSQDDRGYEQYF.

A single count supports this clone. The rearrangement links TRBV6-1 to TRBJ1-1; TRBD1 agrees at 8 bases. CDR1 and CDR2 (germline): MNHNS, SASEGT. CDR3 length: 15 residues. With V trimmed by 3 bases and J by 4 bases, 7 bases remained unmatched. CDR3 sequence reads: CASSEGQAAGTEAFF. CDR3 coding DNA: TGTGCCAGCAGTGAGGGACAGGCGGCGGGCACTGAAGCTTTCTTT.

In its sample, this clone was seen once. This sequence joins TRBV10-2 and TRBJ2-3, with D maybe TRBD1 (6 bases). This CDR3 has 13 amino acids. Germline V lookup: CDR1 WSHSY, CDR2 SAAADI. V dropped 6 bases and J dropped 7 bases, with 14 bases sitting between them. The CDR3 is CASRITGLNTQYF. The CDR3 nucleotides read TGCGCCAGCAGGATTACAGGGTTAAATACGCAGTATTTT.

The genes are TRBV9 and TRBJ1-3; tentatively, D is TRBD1 (6 bases). The CDR3 has 13 residues. Germline lookup yields CDR1 SGDLS and CDR2 YYNGEE. The V gene lost 0 bases and the J gene lost 6 bases, with 7 bases spanning the gap. The CDR3 coding sequence is TGTGCCAGCAGCGTAGAGGGGGAAAACACCATATATTTT. It yields the protein CASSVEGENTIYF.

The chain carries TRBV6-5 and TRBJ2-3, with a possible D match to TRBD2 (6 bases). CDR1 MNHEY and CDR2 SVGAGI come from the germline V gene. The CDR3 covers 15 residues. The V gene lost 4 bases and the J gene lost 0 bases, with 11 bases spanning the gap. The CDR3 reads CASSFTGTSTDTQYF. Written as DNA, the CDR3 is TGTGCCAGCAGTTTTACCGGGACTAGCACAGATACGCAGTATTTT.

Only one count was recorded for this clone. The gene calls are TRBV6-1 and TRBJ2-5, with 9 bases that match TRBD2. CDR1 and CDR2 (germline): MNHNS, SASEGT. Unmatched junction bases numbered 10, after V lost 2 bases and J lost 6 bases. There are 16 residues in the CDR3. The CDR3 reads CASSERPAGGLKTQYF. The CDR3 DNA reads as TGTGCCAGCAGTGAAAGGCCAGCGGGGGGCCTGAAGACCCAGTACTTC.

The chain combines TRBV6-6 with TRBJ1-2; possibly TRBD1 for D (5 bases). Germline CDR1 is MNHNY and CDR2 is SVGAGI (reference sequence). The V gene lost 6 bases and the J gene lost 3 bases, with 11 bases spanning the gap. This CDR3 contains 13 residues. CDR3 residues: CASRLTADYGYTF. CDR3 in DNA: TGTGCCAGCAGGTTGACAGCTGACTATGGCTACACCTTC.

This rearrangement joins TRBV19 to TRBJ1-5; D not certain. In germline, CDR1 is LNHDA, CDR2 SQIVND (reference sequence). This CDR3 has 12 residues. Trimming removed 8 bases from V and 6 bases from J, with 11 bases in between. The DNA of the CDR3 is TGTGCCAGTTCCCCGCCAGGTCAGCCCCAGCATTTT. Its translation is CASSPPGQPQHF.

The chain joins TRBV30 to TRBJ2-7; D gene uncertain. CDR1 and CDR2 from the germline V gene are GTSNPN and SVGIG (reference sequence). The CDR3 has 12 amino acids. The V gene lost 7 bases and the J gene lost 5 bases, with 15 bases spanning the gap. CDR3 coding DNA: TGTGCCTCGACAAAAAACCTCAACGAGCAGTACTTC. Translation gives CASTKNLNEQYF.

This chain links TRBV5-1 with TRBJ2-7, with unresolved D. Germline V gene data show CDR1 as SGHRS and CDR2 as YFSETQ. The V end was cut by 0 bases, the J end by 4 bases, with 11 bases between. This CDR3 spans 14 amino acids. CDR3 coding DNA: TGCGCCAGCAGCTTGGCCTCACAGATTTACGAGCAGTACTTC. This gives the protein CASSLASQIYEQYF.

This clone appeared once. This chain links TRBV2 with TRBJ2-1; 12 nucleotides match TRBD2. Germline V gives CDR1 SNHLY, CDR2 FYNNEI. Trimming at V came to 10 bases and at J to 7 bases, leaving 5 bases not matched to a gene. CDR3 length equals 13 residues. The CDR3 nucleotides are TGTGCCATGACTAGCGGGAGTTTGAATGAGCAGTTCTTC. It yields the protein CAMTSGSLNEQFF. Combining the CDR3 with reference TRBV2 and TRBJ2-1 gives the whole variable domain EPEVTQTPSHQVTQMGQEVILRCVPISNHLYFYWYRQILGQKVEFLVSFYNNEISEKSEIFDDQFSVERPDGSNFTLKIRSTKLEDSAMYFCAMTSGSLNEQFFGPGTRLTVL.

The J gene is TRBJ2-3, the V gene TRBV7-2, with 8 bases aligning to TRBD2. This CDR3 has 16 amino acids. The V gene end was trimmed by 5 bases and the J gene end by 0 bases; junction bases not matched to a gene: 7. CDR1 SGHTA and CDR2 FQGNSA come from the germline V gene. In DNA form, the CDR3 reads TGTGCCAGCAGCATCCCCCGCGGGGGGAGCACAGATACGCAGTATTTT. Translation: CASSIPRGGSTDTQYF. The variable domain in full, completed from reference TRBV7-2 and TRBJ2-3, reads GAGVSQSPSNKVTEKGKDVELRCDPISGHTALYWYRQSLGQGLEFLIYFQGNSAPDKSGLPSDRFSAERTGGSVSTLTIQRTQQEDSAVYLCASSIPRGGSTDTQYFGPGTRLTVL.

This chain links TRBV7-2 with TRBJ1-4; D might be TRBD1 (5 bases). This CDR3 has 15 amino acids. Trimming shortened V by 5 bases and J by 3 bases, and 13 bases separated the two germline ends. The germline V gene encodes CDR1 SGHTA and CDR2 FQGNSA. The CDR3 DNA follows: TGTGCCAGCAGCCAAGACAGTATTTCTAATGAAAAACTGTTTTTT. This sequence encodes CASSQDSISNEKLFF.